These 30 T cell receptor beta chains originate from one sample sequenced in a study of blood T cell repertoires in COVID-19. Profiling relied on immunoSEQ multiplex PCR, and the TCRdb table lists in-frame clones only, not all of them. In the table there are about 350,000 clones, around nine tenths of which are singletons. The specimen sequenced was PBMCs or T cells enriched from blood (not recorded which). Receptor source: a woman in her thirties who had been exposed to COVID-19.

This sequence joins TRBV18 and TRBJ2-1, with TRBD2 matching over 11 bases. The ends lost 2 bases at V and 4 bases at J; junction bases unmatched: 7. Germline CDR1 KGHSH, CDR2 LQKENI. There are 17 residues in the CDR3. This CDR3 is CASSPTSGSPIYNEQFF. The CDR3 DNA is TGTGCCAGCTCACCAACTAGCGGGAGCCCAATTTACAATGAGCAGTTCTTC.

The chain is built from TRBV28 and TRBJ1-1, with a weak D call TRBD1 (5 bases). Between the trimmed V and J ends, which lost 7 bases and 0 bases, there was a span of 12 bases. The CDR3 totals 14 residues. Germline V gene lookup returns CDR1 MDHEN and CDR2 SYDVKM. CDR3 protein: CASTPGGMNTEAFF. The CDR3 DNA reads as TGTGCCAGCACCCCCGGGGGGATGAACACTGAAGCTTTCTTT.

V usage is TRBV10-2 and J usage is TRBJ1-5; D may be TRBD1 (6 bases). Trimming removed 2 bases from V and 2 bases from J, with 10 bases in between. The CDR3 loop spans 15 amino acids. The germline CDR1 and CDR2 sequences are WSHSY and SAAADI. In DNA, the CDR3 is TGCGCCAGCAGTGAGAGGGCAGGGGGCAATCAGCCCCAGCATTTT. Protein: CASSERAGGNQPQHF.

The chain joins TRBV23-1 to TRBJ2-7, with 11 bases aligning to TRBD1. TRBV23-1 belongs to the ORF category, with a function that is uncertain. The trim removed 0 bases at V and 2 bases at J, leaving 0 bases unmatched. CDR3 length equals 15 residues. This CDR3 reads CASSQSGQGAYEQYF. The CDR3 DNA follows: TGCGCCAGCAGTCAATCGGGACAGGGGGCCTACGAGCAGTACTTC.

The rearrangement uses TRBV7-2 and TRBJ1-2; no firm D call. The germline V gene encodes CDR1 SGHTA and CDR2 FQGNSA. The CDR3 consists of 16 residues. Trimming cost V 5 bases and J 2 bases, with 18 bases left between them. This CDR3 reads CASSPPPRQKNYGYTF. The CDR3 region has the DNA TGTGCCAGCAGCCCCCCCCCGAGACAAAAGAACTATGGCTACACCTTC. The complete variable domain, with remaining parts taken from reference TRBV7-2 and TRBJ1-2, reads GAGVSQSPSNKVTEKGKDVELRCDPISGHTALYWYRQSLGQGLEFLIYFQGNSAPDKSGLPSDRFSAERTGGSVSTLTIQRTQQEDSAVYLCASSPPPRQKNYGYTFGSGTRLTVV.

The chain couples TRBV12-5 to TRBJ2-3; a possible D gene is TRBD2 (5 bases). Trimming removed 8 bases from V and 6 bases from J, with 9 bases in between. Germline loops: CDR1 LGHNT, CDR2 FRNRAP. The CDR3 runs to 11 residues. CDR3 region: CASTRVDTQYF. In DNA, the CDR3 is TGTGCTAGTACGAGGGTCGATACGCAGTATTTT.

The rearrangement uses TRBV15 and TRBJ1-5; 7 nucleotides line up with TRBD1. In germline, CDR1 is LNHNV, CDR2 YYDKDF (reference sequence). V gave up 0 bases and J gave up 11 bases; unmatched junction bases: 7. The CDR3 loop spans 14 amino acids. In DNA, the CDR3 is TGTGCCACCAGCAGAGATTCGGCGACAGGGACCCAGCATTTT. Amino acids: CATSRDSATGTQHF.

About this clone: Other DNA sequences in this sample translate to the same CDR3. This chain uses TRBV7-2 with TRBJ2-7, with D unresolved. This CDR3 has 11 amino acids. Trimming cost V 3 bases and J 4 bases, with 4 bases left between them. Germline assignment: CDR1 SGHTA and CDR2 FQGNSA. As DNA, the CDR3 is TGTGCCAGCAGCTTGTTATACGAGCAGTACTTC. Translating it yields CASSLLYEQYF.

This clone was found a few times. This CDR3 reads CASSLTSGLGGQFF. The CDR3 bases are TGTGCCAGCAGTTTGACTAGCGGACTAGGGGGGCAGTTCTTC. V gene TRBV27 combines with J gene TRBJ2-1; 9 positions agree with TRBD2. The CDR3 runs to 14 residues. Unmatched junction bases numbered 9, after V lost 3 bases and J lost 12 bases. CDR1 is MNHEY and CDR2 is SMNVEV in the germline V gene (reference sequence).

The chain uses TRBV7-9 and TRBJ2-1, with TRBD1 as a possible D gene (5 bases). This CDR3 has 14 amino acids. Trimming left V 5 bases short and J 8 bases short, with 16 bases between. The germline V gene encodes CDR1 SEHNR and CDR2 FQNEAQ (reference sequence). The CDR3 DNA reads as TGTGCCAGCAGCCCCGTGGGGCAGATTGATGAGCAGTTCTTC. This codes for CASSPVGQIDEQFF.

This sequence joins TRBV11-2 and TRBJ2-7, with TRBD2 identical over 11 bases. Trimming took 0 bases from V and 7 from J; bases not matched to a gene: 5. The CDR3 sequence is 15 residues long. CDR1 and CDR2 from the germline V gene are SGHAT and FQNNGV. The CDR3 sequence: CASSLEASGRSEQYF. As DNA, the CDR3 is TGTGCCAGCAGCTTAGAGGCTAGCGGGAGGTCTGAGCAGTACTTC.

The chain links TRBV28 to TRBJ1-5; TRBD1 matches 8 bases. With 6 bases clipped from V and 3 bases from J, the junction kept 7 bases outside the gene matches. Germline lookup yields CDR1 MDHEN and CDR2 SYDVKM. The CDR3 is 15 amino acids. CDR3 DNA sequence: TGTGCCAGCAGGCCCCAGGGGGCCTACAATCAGCCCCAGCATTTT. Translation gives CASRPQGAYNQPQHF.

V gene TRBV10-1 combines with J gene TRBJ2-5; TRBD2 agrees at 7 bases. Per germline, CDR1 WNHNN and CDR2 SYGVQD (reference sequence). The V segment lost 3 bases and the J segment 5 bases; nucleotides outside the gene matches: 3. CDR3 size: 13 residues. As DNA, the CDR3 is TGCGCCAGCAGTGAAACTAGCGTGGAGACCCAGTACTTC. Its protein product is CASSETSVETQYF.

In nucleotides, the CDR3 is TGTGCCAGCTCTTGGCGGGAAAAACTGTTTTTT. Translating it yields CASSWREKLFF. V usage is TRBV12-3 or TRBV12-4 and J usage is TRBJ1-4; no firm D call. The V gene lost 8 bases and the J gene lost 8 bases, with 9 bases spanning the gap. The CDR3 spans 11 residues.

The chain employs TRBV18 and TRBJ2-7; 11 bases align to TRBD2. The CDR3 extends over 20 amino acids. With V trimmed by 0 bases and J by 0 bases, 13 bases remained unmatched. CDR1 and CDR2 (germline): KGHSH, LQKENI. CDR3 bases: TGTGCCAGCTCACCACCGATTGTGACCGCTAGCGGGAGGAGCTCCTACGAGCAGTACTTC. This encodes CASSPPIVTASGRSSYEQYF.

The chain joins TRBV5-6 to TRBJ2-1; D unclear. The CDR3 runs 13 residues. Germline CDR1 SGHDT, CDR2 YYEEEE. Trimming removed 1 base at V and 6 bases at J, with 8 bases between. The CDR3 loop reads CASSLRPSNEQFF. In nucleotides, the CDR3 is TGTGCCAGCAGCTTGAGACCTAGCAATGAGCAGTTCTTC.

This clone was seen a few times. The V call is TRBV10-2, the J call TRBJ1-2; TRBD1 might be the D (6 bases). Per germline, CDR1 WSHSY and CDR2 SAAADI. This CDR3 spans 13 amino acids. V was clipped by 10 bases and J by 4 bases, with 16 bases between them. CDR3 sequence reads: CATWPGEGYGYTF. CDR3 coding DNA: TGCGCCACCTGGCCAGGGGAAGGCTATGGCTACACCTTC.

The chain recombines TRBV19 with TRBJ2-3, with 12 positions matching TRBD2. The V gene end was trimmed by 7 bases and the J gene end by 6 bases; junction bases not matched to a gene: 8. CDR1 and CDR2 (germline): LNHDA, SQIVND (reference sequence). The CDR3 has 15 amino acids. The CDR3 protein is CASKGLAGGADTQYF. The CDR3 DNA sequence: TGTGCCAGTAAGGGGCTAGCGGGAGGGGCGGATACGCAGTATTTT. Supplemented by reference TRBV19 and TRBJ2-3, the full variable domain reads DGGITQSPKYLFRKEGQNVTLSCEQNLNHDAMYWYRQDPGQGLRLIYYSQIVNDFQKGDIAEGYSVSREKKESFPLTVTSAQKNPTAFYLCASKGLAGGADTQYFGPGTRLTVL.

The rearrangement uses TRBV28 and TRBJ1-1; D not resolved. This CDR3 contains 14 residues. Germline lookup yields CDR1 MDHEN and CDR2 SYDVKM. Trimming shortened V by 2 bases and J by 5 bases, and 12 bases separated the two germline ends. The DNA of the CDR3 is TGTGCCAGCAGTTTAGCAACGGGAGGGACTGAAGCTTTCTTT. It translates to CASSLATGGTEAFF.

The chain recombines TRBV12-5 with TRBJ1-4; D possibly corresponds to TRBD1 (6 bases). V dropped 6 bases and J dropped 3 bases, with 14 bases sitting between them. Germline values: CDR1 LGHNT, CDR2 FRNRAP. The CDR3 runs to 15 residues. The CDR3 region is CASGQARGPNEKLFF. The DNA of the CDR3 is TGTGCTAGTGGCCAGGCCAGGGGCCCTAATGAAAAACTGTTTTTT.

The chain combines TRBV27 with TRBJ2-1; TRBD2 matches 7 bases. The trim removed 7 bases at V and 6 bases at J, leaving 21 bases unmatched. This CDR3 is built from 18 residues. CDR1 and CDR2 from the germline V gene are MNHEY and SMNVEV (reference sequence). The CDR3 region has the DNA TGTGCCAGCACCGAATCCACCTCTGGTGGGGGAGGGCCCAATGAGCAGTTCTTC. It specifies CASTESTSGGGGPNEQFF.

This chain uses TRBV28 with TRBJ1-5; 7 positions agree with TRBD1. Germline trimming cut 6 bases from V and 1 base from J; bases unmatched to any gene: 6. The CDR3 loop spans 15 amino acids. The V gene's germline CDR1 is MDHEN and CDR2 SYDVKM. The chain's CDR3 is CASSTGQTSNQPQHF. The CDR3 coding sequence is TGTGCCAGCAGCACGGGACAGACCAGCAATCAGCCCCAGCATTTT.

This clone was seen only once. This sequence joins TRBV6-6 and TRBJ1-5; 7 bases match TRBD1. In germline, CDR1 is MNHNY, CDR2 SVGAGI (reference sequence). This CDR3 region has 13 residues. V gave up 4 bases and J gave up 6 bases; unmatched junction bases: 3. CDR3 coding DNA: TGTGCCAGCAGTTCAACAGGGGCTCAGCCCCAGCATTTT. Its translation is CASSSTGAQPQHF.

The chain joins TRBV19 to TRBJ2-7; the D gene is possibly TRBD2 (6 bases). Per germline, CDR1 LNHDA and CDR2 SQIVND (reference sequence). The germline V and J ends were trimmed by 1 base and 3 bases, with 19 bases remaining between them. The CDR3 contains 17 residues. In DNA form, the CDR3 reads TGTGCCAGTAGTATAGGAGAGCACGGGGGTGGAGTCTACGAGCAGTACTTC. Residues: CASSIGEHGGGVYEQYF.

The rearrangement joins TRBV4-1 to TRBJ1-5; the match to TRBD1 covers 9 bases. Per germline, CDR1 MGHRA and CDR2 YSYEKL. Trimming removed 1 base from V and 7 bases from J; junction bases left unmatched: 11. This CDR3 contains 17 residues. CDR3 region: CASSQAPGTGRVQPQHF. CDR3 bases: TGCGCCAGCAGCCAAGCTCCCGGGACAGGGCGAGTACAGCCCCAGCATTTT.

The CDR3 loop reads CASTTRLGSDSNQPQHF. CDR3 nucleotide sequence: TGTGCCAGCACCACTAGGCTGGGGTCGGATAGCAATCAGCCCCAGCATTTT. The rearrangement uses TRBV28 and TRBJ1-5; the D is unclear. The V end lost 7 bases, the J end lost 0 bases, and 19 bases lay between the germline ends. The germline CDR1 and CDR2 sequences are MDHEN and SYDVKM. The CDR3 is 17 residues long.

This clone has only one observation. The chain joins TRBV10-3 to TRBJ1-6; 7 nucleotides line up with TRBD1. CDR3 length equals 15 residues. With V trimmed by 6 bases and J by 9 bases, 11 bases remained unmatched. Germline-derived CDR1 and CDR2 are ENHRY and SYGVKD. CDR3 DNA sequence: TGTGCCATCAGGGACTCAGGGGGGTGGTCTTCACCCCTCCACTTT. It encodes CAIRDSGGWSSPLHF.

The chain links TRBV10-1 to TRBJ1-5, with 9 bases aligning to TRBD1. Germline CDR1 is WNHNN and CDR2 is SYGVQD (reference sequence). Germline trimming cut 8 bases from V and 6 bases from J; bases unmatched to any gene: 11. The CDR3 is 15 residues long. CDR3 DNA sequence: TGCGCCAGCCCAACTTCACGACAGGGGGGTCAGCCCCAGCATTTT. Translation gives CASPTSRQGGQPQHF.

This clone occurred a few times. The genes are TRBV24-1 and TRBJ1-4, with TRBD1 identical over 7 bases. V was pared by 11 bases and J by 4 bases, with 6 bases of the junction left unmatched. Germline V gives CDR1 KGHDR, CDR2 SFDVKD. The CDR3 is 13 amino acids. The CDR3 coding sequence is TGTGCCAGTGCCGGGACAGATAATGAAAAACTGTTTTTT. It is translated as CASAGTDNEKLFF.

The table lists this clone with a count of one. The chain employs TRBV11-3 and TRBJ1-2; a weak D match, TRBD1 (5 bases). The CDR3 length is 12 residues. Trimming stripped 6 bases from V and 4 bases from J, with 9 bases between. Germline V CDR1 and CDR2: SGHNT, YENEEA. In nucleotides, the CDR3 is TGTGCCAGCAGTCAAGACAGCTATGGCTACACCTTC. Translated: CASSQDSYGYTF.